One and the same sample provided the 27 T cell receptor beta chains below, sequenced in a study of T cells in Graves' hyperthyroidism and ophthalmopathy. Amplified TCR beta CDR3 regions came from RNA transcripts. The primer set for the first-round RT-PCR of the TCR CDR3 was HTBI. Using its own MiXCR run on the multiplex PCR reads, TCRdb lists one record per CDR3 protein. The sample has around 760,000 distinct CDR3 sequences, roughly 32% seen once. Sequenced sample: blood. These receptors all come from a woman aged 35 to 49 with Graves' hyperthyroidism.

Many counts were recorded for this clonotype. CDR3 region: CASRRQRYTEAFF. CDR3 bases: TGTGCCAGTCGGAGACAGAGGTACACTGAAGCTTTCTTT. The chain employs TRBV7-8 and TRBJ1-1; perhaps TRBD1 as D (5 bases). Germline CDR1 SGHVS, CDR2 FQNEAQ. Deletions cut 9 bases from V and 3 bases from J, with 14 bases between. This CDR3 contains 13 residues.

This clonotype was seen more than once but under ten times. A read error may account for a junction end that differs from germline. V gene TRBV5-1 combines with J gene TRBJ1-1, with 10 bases lining up with TRBD1. Per the germline V gene, CDR1 is SGHRS and CDR2 is YFSETQ. The CDR3 covers 13 residues. The CDR3 protein is CASRGTGVPEAFF. The CDR3 coding sequence is TGTGCCAGCAGGGGGACAGGGGTCCCTGAAGCTTTCTTT.

The V gene is TRBV7-3, the J gene TRBJ2-5; TRBD2 aligns across 10 bases. The CDR3 loop spans 15 amino acids. Per germline, CDR1 SGHTA and CDR2 FQGTGA. V shed 5 bases and J 5 bases; nucleotides not matched to a gene: 8. In nucleotides, the CDR3 is TGTGCCAGCAGCCGTTATGCAGCGGGAGGGGAGACCCAGTACTTC. Its translation: CASSRYAAGGETQYF.

The chain employs TRBV25-1 and TRBJ1-2; 7 nucleotides match TRBD1. J lost 8 bases, V lost 8 bases, and 11 bases had no gene match. CDR1 and CDR2 (germline): MGHDK, SYGVNS. This CDR3 contains 13 residues. The CDR3 coding sequence is TGTGCCAGCTTGGAGCAGAGGGGGCGAGGCTACACCTTC. Its translation: CASLEQRGRGYTF.

This clonotype was counted many times. The rearrangement links TRBV5-5 to TRBJ1-2; D is uncertain. CDR3 length: 15 amino acids. Germline CDR1 and CDR2: SGHKS and YYEKEE (reference sequence). Trimming took 2 bases from V and 8 from J, leaving 19 bases between them. The CDR3 sequence is CASSFHQASRGGYTF. As DNA, the CDR3 is TGTGCCAGCAGCTTCCACCAGGCCTCCCGCGGAGGCTACACCTTC.

A remark on this clonotype: A much larger clone differs by one base, so this may be a read error. The chain is built from TRBV4-1 and TRBJ1-2; D is perhaps TRBD1 (5 bases). The CDR3 loop spans 14 amino acids. Germline lookup yields CDR1 MGHRA and CDR2 YSYEKL. The CDR3 here is CVSSQGEVNYGYTF. The CDR3 DNA follows: TGCGTCAGCAGCCAAGGGGAGGTTAACTATGGCTACACCTTC.

This clonotype has only a few counts. The chain recombines TRBV12-3 or TRBV12-4 with TRBJ1-1, with D maybe TRBD1 (6 bases). V lost 5 bases to trimming and J lost 0 bases, with 16 bases between them. This CDR3 is built from 16 residues. The CDR3 DNA reads TGTGCCAGCAGTCCAGACAGGAATAACGTGAACACTGAAGCTTTCTTT. It yields the protein CASSPDRNNVNTEAFF.

The chain employs TRBV24-1 and TRBJ2-3, with TRBD2 as a possible D gene (6 bases). V was trimmed by 4 bases and J by 0 bases, leaving 10 bases between them. CDR1 and CDR2 from the germline V gene are KGHDR and SFDVKD. The CDR3 consists of 15 residues. The CDR3 is CATSETGTSTDTQYF. For the CDR3, the DNA is TGTGCCACCAGTGAGACCGGGACTAGCACAGATACGCAGTATTTT.

The table lists this clonotype with a few counts. The V and J genes are TRBV19 and TRBJ2-7, with 7 bases that match TRBD1. Germline CDR1 is LNHDA and CDR2 is SQIVND (reference sequence). This CDR3 has 16 amino acids. Losses at the gene ends were 3 bases for V and 0 bases for J; bases not matched to a gene: 8. The CDR3 here is CASSMGKGAGSYEQYF. The CDR3 DNA sequence: TGTGCCAGTAGTATGGGTAAGGGGGCAGGCTCCTACGAGCAGTACTTC.

Comments on this clonotype: Relative to the germline gene, one junction end is altered; a read error may explain this. The chain joins TRBV5-4 to TRBJ2-5, with D tentatively TRBD1 (5 bases). This CDR3 contains 15 residues. Germline V gives CDR1 SGHNT, CDR2 YYREEE (reference sequence). CDR3 sequence reads: CASSHLDSPRETQYF. DNA for the CDR3: TGCGCCAGCAGCCATTTAGACAGTCCGCGCGAGACCCAGTACTTC.

This clonotype was picked up many times. The V call is TRBV5-1, the J call TRBJ1-2; unclear D gene. The germline V and J ends were trimmed by 0 bases and 6 bases, with 6 bases remaining between them. The CDR3 sequence is 12 residues long. CDR1 and CDR2 (germline): SGHRS, YFSETQ. CDR3 residues: CASSLGLDGYTF. The CDR3 DNA follows: TGCGCCAGCAGCTTGGGCTTGGATGGCTACACCTTC.

This rearrangement joins TRBV19 to TRBJ2-2; 9 bases agree with TRBD1. V trimming: 5 bases; J trimming: 3 bases; junction bases outside the gene matches: 4. This CDR3 spans 15 amino acids. The germline V gene encodes CDR1 LNHDA and CDR2 SQIVND (reference sequence). The CDR3 region has the DNA TGTGCCAGTAGTCCTCGGACAGGGGACACCGGGGAGCTGTTTTTT. This codes for CASSPRTGDTGELFF.

The gene calls are TRBV12-3 or TRBV12-4 and TRBJ1-1; D is perhaps TRBD1 (5 bases). The CDR3 is 14 residues long. V was shortened by 7 bases and J by 1 base, with 13 bases between the two germline ends. As DNA, the CDR3 is TGTGCCAGCACTGGGACGGACAAGAACACTGAAGCTTTCTTT. Translation gives CASTGTDKNTEAFF.

Details on this clonotype: Since a much larger clone is just one base distant, this may be a read error. The conserved final phenylalanine or tryptophan is absent from the CDR3, which likely points to a read error. The CDR3 loop reads CASHSGRAFL. Here the CDR3 DNA reads TGTGCCAGTCATTCGGGGCGAGCTTTCCTT. V gene TRBV19 combines with J gene TRBJ1-1; weak D call: TRBD1 (5 bases). This CDR3 contains 10 residues. The V gene's germline CDR1 is LNHDA and CDR2 SQIVND (reference sequence). V was clipped by 8 bases and J by 10 bases, with 11 bases between them.

This clonotype came up many times. The rearrangement joins TRBV4-3 to TRBJ2-7, with D perhaps TRBD1 (5 bases). Germline CDR1 reads LGHNA; CDR2 reads YSLEER. Trimming cost V 0 bases and J 4 bases, with 16 bases left between them. The CDR3 runs 16 residues. The DNA for the CDR3 is TGCGCCAGCAGCCAAGAAATAAGACAGATGGGGTACGAGCAGTACTTC. Translated, it gives CASSQEIRQMGYEQYF.

Many counts were recorded for this clonotype. This chain connects TRBV2 to TRBJ2-7, with D perhaps TRBD1 (6 bases). This CDR3 has 13 residues. Trimming took off 6 bases at V and 6 bases at J, with 15 bases between the two ends. Germline CDR1 and CDR2: SNHLY and FYNNEI. The CDR3 protein is CASRPQGLAEQYF. CDR3 in DNA: TGTGCCAGCAGGCCACAGGGCCTGGCCGAGCAGTACTTC.

This clonotype came up many times. J is TRBJ2-5 and V is TRBV20-1, with 9 bases that match TRBD1. Looked up from germline, CDR1 is DFQATT and CDR2 is SNEGSKA (reference sequence). This CDR3 spans 15 amino acids. J gave up 5 bases and V 2 bases, and 9 bases lay outside the gene matches. This chain's CDR3 is CSARPSGTGYETQYF. The CDR3 DNA reads TGCAGTGCTAGACCATCGGGGACAGGGTACGAGACCCAGTACTTC.

This clonotype was detected a few times. V and J are TRBV6-5 and TRBJ1-5; D is unresolved. Germline CDR1 is MNHEY and CDR2 is SVGAGI. The CDR3 spans 15 residues. V lost 4 bases to trimming and J lost 0 bases, with 10 bases between them. CDR3 nucleotide sequence: TGTGCCAGCAGTTGGGCTCACTTTAGCAATCAGCCCCAGCATTTT. Protein: CASSWAHFSNQPQHF.

This clonotype was observed a few times. The V call is TRBV7-9, the J call TRBJ1-1; D gene uncertain. Trimming removed 1 base from V and 3 bases from J, with 15 bases in between. In germline, CDR1 is SEHNR, CDR2 FQNEAQ (reference sequence). This CDR3 has 16 amino acids. The CDR3 region has the DNA TGTGCCAGCAGCTTAGATCCCACGGATGGGCACACTGAAGCTTTCTTT. Amino acids: CASSLDPTDGHTEAFF.

In this sample, this clonotype turned up many times. The V and J genes are TRBV19 and TRBJ1-6; 7 bases align to TRBD1. There are 15 residues in the CDR3. J was trimmed by 9 bases and V by 6 bases; bases with no gene match: 11. The germline V gene encodes CDR1 LNHDA and CDR2 SQIVND (reference sequence). The CDR3 region is CASRGRSGGASPLHF. The CDR3, as DNA: TGTGCCAGTAGGGGAAGATCAGGGGGTGCTTCACCCCTCCACTTT.

The V call is TRBV2, the J call TRBJ1-2, with D possibly being TRBD1 (6 bases). The CDR3 spans 17 residues. The germline V and J ends were trimmed by 6 bases and 3 bases, with 23 bases remaining between them. Germline V gene data show CDR1 as SNHLY and CDR2 as FYNNEI. CDR3: CASSVQGYRDGDYGYTF. The CDR3 DNA sequence: TGTGCCAGCAGCGTTCAGGGCTACAGGGACGGGGACTATGGCTACACCTTC. The full variable domain, with the rest looked up from reference TRBV2 and TRBJ1-2, is EPEVTQTPSHQVTQMGQEVILRCVPISNHLYFYWYRQILGQKVEFLVSFYNNEISEKSEIFDDQFSVERPDGSNFTLKIRSTKLEDSAMYFCASSVQGYRDGDYGYTFGSGTRLTVV.

This clonotype was counted ten times or more. The CDR3 DNA reads TGTGCCAGCAGTGCATCGCGGGTCGATGGCTACACCTTC. Translation gives CASSASRVDGYTF. The rearrangement uses TRBV2 and TRBJ1-2, with D unresolved. Trimming took 4 bases from V and 6 from J, leaving 12 bases between them. The CDR3 is made up of 13 amino acids. Germline assignment: CDR1 SNHLY and CDR2 FYNNEI.

This clonotype was counted at least ten times. This rearrangement joins TRBV6-2 or TRBV6-3 to TRBJ2-5; D remains unclear. The V end was cut by 0 bases, the J end by 5 bases, with 4 bases between. This CDR3 is 12 amino acids long. Looked up from germline, CDR1 is MNHEY and CDR2 is SVGEGT. The CDR3 here is CASSYSDETQYF. In DNA form, the CDR3 reads TGTGCCAGCAGTTACTCCGATGAGACCCAGTACTTC.

The chain has TRBV5-6 and TRBJ2-2, with a possible D match to TRBD1 (5 bases). Germline V gene sequence: CDR1 SGHDT, CDR2 YYEEEE. This CDR3 has 14 residues. V shed 2 bases and J shed 6 bases, with 11 bases lying between them. The CDR3 bases are TGTGCCAGCAGCTTCAGGGTTCTGGCCGGGGAGCTGTTTTTT. Translating it yields CASSFRVLAGELFF. The whole variable domain, remainder taken from reference TRBV5-6 and TRBJ2-2, is DAGVTQSPTHLIKTRGQQVTLRCSPKSGHDTVSWYQQALGQGPQFIFQYYEEEERQRGNFPDRFSGHQFPNYSSELNVNALLLGDSALYLCASSFRVLAGELFFGEGSRLTVL.

The chain couples TRBV4-1 to TRBJ1-1; TRBD1 might be the D (6 bases). The CDR3 totals 14 residues. The germline CDR1 and CDR2 sequences are MGHRA and YSYEKL. V dropped 7 bases and J dropped 6 bases, with 18 bases sitting between them. The CDR3 is CASTPFGGYAEAFF. The CDR3 coding sequence is TGCGCCAGCACCCCTTTCGGGGGCTACGCTGAAGCTTTCTTT.

This rearrangement joins TRBV2 to TRBJ2-2; 7 bases agree with TRBD1. Germline values: CDR1 SNHLY, CDR2 FYNNEI. V lost 6 bases to trimming and J lost 6 bases; unmatched junction nucleotides: 10. This CDR3 region has 15 residues. The CDR3 is CASRLAGGIAGELFF. For the CDR3, the DNA is TGTGCCAGCAGGCTGGCAGGGGGTATTGCCGGGGAGCTGTTTTTT.

The chain joins TRBV2 to TRBJ2-7; D gene unclear. Germline assignment: CDR1 SNHLY and CDR2 FYNNEI. The CDR3 has 12 amino acids. The V end was cut by 6 bases, the J end by 3 bases, with 9 bases between. CDR3 DNA: TGTGCCAGCAGCGCCAGTCACTACGAGCAGTACTTC. Protein sequence: CASSASHYEQYF.